This T cell receptor (beta chain) is drawn from a study of T-cell reconstitution after alpha-beta-depleted transplantation in children. Study-wide points: At one year after transplant, newly produced T cells mostly accounted for T-cell counts and diversity. Roughly two months post-transplant, alpha-beta T cells reportedly originated from several hundred graft clones that had expanded.

Library preparation (for TCRbeta) was performed with unique molecular identifiers. Each CDR3 protein gets one entry after TCRdb re-called the PCR reads with MiXCR. The table lists 450,000 to 550,000 distinct CDR3 sequences, approximately 10% of them singletons. This clonotype appeared many times. Its cognate antigen is unknown. The TCR sequence derives from a female patient between 2 and 15 years old who had a stem cell transplant for aplastic anemia, so the T cells may come from the graft donor. The material was PBMCs, mostly from graft donor cells, obtained 180 days after TCRalphabeta/CD19-depleted stem cell transplant.

The CDR3 DNA is TGTGCCAGCAGTTTACGGGGAGAACCCTATGGCTACACCTTC. This sequence encodes CASSLRGEPYGYTF. The V call is TRBV12-3 or TRBV12-4, the J call TRBJ1-2; D remains unclear. The V end lost 2 bases, the J end lost 4 bases, and 11 bases lay between the germline ends. This CDR3 is built from 14 residues.